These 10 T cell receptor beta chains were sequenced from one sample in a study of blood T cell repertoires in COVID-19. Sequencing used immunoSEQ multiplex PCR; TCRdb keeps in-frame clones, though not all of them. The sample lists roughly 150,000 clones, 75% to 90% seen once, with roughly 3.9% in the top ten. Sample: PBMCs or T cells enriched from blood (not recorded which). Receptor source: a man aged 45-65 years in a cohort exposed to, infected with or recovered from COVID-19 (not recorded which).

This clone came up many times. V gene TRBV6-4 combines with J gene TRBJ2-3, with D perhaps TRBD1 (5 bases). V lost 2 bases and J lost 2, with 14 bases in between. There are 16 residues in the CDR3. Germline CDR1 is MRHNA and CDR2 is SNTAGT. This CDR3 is CASSDGFQGDTDTQYF. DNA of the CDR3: TGTGCCAGCAGTGACGGCTTCCAGGGCGACACAGATACGCAGTATTTT.

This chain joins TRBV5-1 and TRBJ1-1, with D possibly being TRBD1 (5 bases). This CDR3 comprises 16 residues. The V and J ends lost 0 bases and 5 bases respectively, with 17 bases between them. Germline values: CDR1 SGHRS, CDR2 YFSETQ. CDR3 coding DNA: TGCGCCAGCAGCTTGGGGGGCGGTATATCGTGGACTGAAGCTTTCTTT. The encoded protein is CASSLGGGISWTEAFF.

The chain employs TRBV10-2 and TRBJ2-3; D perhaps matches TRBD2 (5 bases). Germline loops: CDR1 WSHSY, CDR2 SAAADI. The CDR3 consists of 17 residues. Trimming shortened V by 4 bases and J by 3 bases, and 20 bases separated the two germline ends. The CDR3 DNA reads TGCGCCAGCAGTGCGCGGAGGCGGACCGAAGAAACAGATACGCAGTATTTT. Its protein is CASSARRRTEETDTQYF.

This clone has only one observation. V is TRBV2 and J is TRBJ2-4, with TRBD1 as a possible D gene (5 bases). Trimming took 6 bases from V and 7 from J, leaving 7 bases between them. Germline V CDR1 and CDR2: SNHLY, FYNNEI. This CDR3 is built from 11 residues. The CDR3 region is CASRAGNIQYF. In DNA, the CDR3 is TGTGCCAGCAGGGCAGGGAACATTCAGTACTTC.

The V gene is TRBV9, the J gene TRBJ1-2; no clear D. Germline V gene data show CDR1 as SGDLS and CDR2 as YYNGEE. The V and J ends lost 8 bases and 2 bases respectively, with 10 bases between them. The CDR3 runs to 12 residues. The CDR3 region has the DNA TGTGCCAGTGGAGGCAGAAACTATGGCTACACCTTC. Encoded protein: CASGGRNYGYTF.

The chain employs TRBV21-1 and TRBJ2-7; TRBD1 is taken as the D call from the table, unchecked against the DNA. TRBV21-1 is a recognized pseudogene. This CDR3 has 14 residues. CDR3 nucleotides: TGTGCCAGCAGCCACACCCAGGGGGCGCGCGAGCAGTACTTC. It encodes CASSHTQGAREQYF.

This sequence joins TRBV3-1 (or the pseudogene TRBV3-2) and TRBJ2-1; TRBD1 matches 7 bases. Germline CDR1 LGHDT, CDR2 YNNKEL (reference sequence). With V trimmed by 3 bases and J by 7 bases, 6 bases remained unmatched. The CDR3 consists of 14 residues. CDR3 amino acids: CASSHLTGMNEQFF. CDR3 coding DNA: TGTGCCAGCAGCCACTTGACAGGGATGAATGAGCAGTTCTTC.

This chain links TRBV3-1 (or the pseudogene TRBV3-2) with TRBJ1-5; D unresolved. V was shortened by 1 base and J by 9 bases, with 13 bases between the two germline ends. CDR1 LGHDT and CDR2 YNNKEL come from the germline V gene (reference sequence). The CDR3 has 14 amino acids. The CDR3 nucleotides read TGTGCCAGCAGCCAAGGCGATGGGCGCCGGCCCCAGCATTTT. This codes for CASSQGDGRRPQHF.

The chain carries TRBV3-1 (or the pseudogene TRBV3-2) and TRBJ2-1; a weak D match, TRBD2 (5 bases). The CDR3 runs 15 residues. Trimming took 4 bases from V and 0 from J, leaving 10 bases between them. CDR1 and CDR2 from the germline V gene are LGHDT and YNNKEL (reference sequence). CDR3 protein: CASSPWESSYNEQFF. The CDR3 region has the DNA TGTGCCAGCAGCCCCTGGGAGAGCTCCTACAATGAGCAGTTCTTC.

Here the CDR3 DNA reads TGTGCCAGCAGTTTTGGGCAGTCAGGCTATGGCTACACCTTC. Residues: CASSFGQSGYGYTF. The chain recombines TRBV27 with TRBJ1-2; no firm D call. Germline CDR1 is MNHEY and CDR2 is SMNVEV (reference sequence). V lost 3 bases, J lost 4 bases, and 12 bases lay in between. The CDR3 runs to 14 residues.